The 8 T cell receptor beta chains given below trace back to one sample, sequenced in a study of blood T cell repertoires in COVID-19. The method was immunoSEQ multiplex PCR; TCRdb's version includes in-frame clones alone and lacks a portion of them. The sample has 150,000 or so clones, 85% to 90% seen once. The sample comprised peripheral blood. The receptor set was obtained from a woman aged 55-70 years with acute or convalescent COVID-19.

The chain combines TRBV5-1 with TRBJ2-5; 8 nucleotides match TRBD2. After removal of 4 bases from V and 0 bases from J, the junction contained 8 bases not matched to a gene. Germline values: CDR1 SGHRS, CDR2 YFSETQ. This CDR3 comprises 16 residues. The CDR3, as DNA: TGCGCCAGCAGCCCGTTGTCGGGGGGGGACCAAGAGACCCAGTACTTC. As protein: CASSPLSGGDQETQYF.

The chain couples TRBV25-1 to TRBJ1-1, with D maybe TRBD1 (5 bases). V dropped 2 bases and J dropped 5 bases, with 9 bases sitting between them. This CDR3 comprises 13 residues. The germline CDR1 and CDR2 sequences are MGHDK and SYGVNS. The CDR3 region has the DNA TGTGCCAGCAGTGAAGGGGCGAGGACTGAAGCTTTCTTT. Its protein product is CASSEGARTEAFF.

V gene TRBV3-1 (or the pseudogene TRBV3-2) combines with J gene TRBJ2-7; 12 positions agree with TRBD2. V was pared by 6 bases and J by 4 bases, with 7 bases of the junction left unmatched. The CDR3 loop spans 15 amino acids. Germline CDR1 reads LGHDT; CDR2 reads YNNKEL (reference sequence). The CDR3, as DNA: TGTGCCAGCAGTCCTAGCGGGGGGGCTGGATACGAGCAGTACTTC. Translation: CASSPSGGAGYEQYF.

The chain couples TRBV5-8 to TRBJ2-5, with 10 bases identical to TRBD2. J gave up 2 bases and V 0 bases, and 7 bases lay outside the gene matches. Germline V gene lookup returns CDR1 SGHTS and CDR2 YDEGEE. The CDR3 covers 17 residues. The CDR3 DNA sequence: TGTGCCAGCAGCTTGGGGGATCTAGCGGGGGTACAAGAGACCCAGTACTTC. Amino acid sequence: CASSLGDLAGVQETQYF. The full variable domain, in which reference TRBV5-8 and TRBJ2-5 provide the parts outside the CDR3, is EAGVTQSPTHLIKTRGQQATLRCSPISGHTSVYWYQQALGLGLQFLLWYDEGEERNRGNFPPRFSGRQFPNYSSELNVNALELEDSALYLCASSLGDLAGVQETQYFGPGTRLLVL.

The genes are TRBV27 and TRBJ1-3; tentatively, D is TRBD1 (5 bases). This CDR3 comprises 12 residues. The V and J ends lost 6 bases and 7 bases respectively, with 10 bases between them. Germline V gives CDR1 MNHEY, CDR2 SMNVEV (reference sequence). The CDR3 here is CASRGQLNTIYF. CDR3 coding DNA: TGTGCCAGCAGGGGGCAGCTTAACACCATATATTTT.

V and J are TRBV5-5 and TRBJ1-2, with TRBD1 identical over 9 bases. With V trimmed by 4 bases and J by 2 bases, 6 bases remained unmatched. The CDR3 consists of 15 residues. Germline values: CDR1 SGHKS, CDR2 YYEKEE (reference sequence). The CDR3: CASSPGTGTNYGYTF. For the CDR3, the DNA is TGTGCCAGCAGCCCGGGGACAGGGACCAACTATGGCTACACCTTC.

V and J are TRBV11-2 and TRBJ2-4; the D gene is possibly TRBD1 (5 bases). The CDR3 totals 16 residues. The germline V gene has CDR1 SGHAT and CDR2 FQNNGV. V was clipped by 3 bases and J by 5 bases, with 17 bases between them. The CDR3 sequence: CASSLTLGQPQNIQYF. The CDR3, as DNA: TGTGCCAGCAGCTTGACTTTGGGGCAGCCACAAAACATTCAGTACTTC.

The chain is built from TRBV5-4 and TRBJ2-3; D is perhaps TRBD1 (5 bases). CDR1 SGHNT and CDR2 YYREEE come from the germline V gene (reference sequence). The CDR3 has 14 amino acids. Trimming shortened V by 0 bases and J by 1 base, and 6 bases separated the two germline ends. CDR3 DNA: TGTGCCAGCAGCTTGGGGGGCCGCACAGATACGCAGTATTTT. This encodes CASSLGGRTDTQYF.